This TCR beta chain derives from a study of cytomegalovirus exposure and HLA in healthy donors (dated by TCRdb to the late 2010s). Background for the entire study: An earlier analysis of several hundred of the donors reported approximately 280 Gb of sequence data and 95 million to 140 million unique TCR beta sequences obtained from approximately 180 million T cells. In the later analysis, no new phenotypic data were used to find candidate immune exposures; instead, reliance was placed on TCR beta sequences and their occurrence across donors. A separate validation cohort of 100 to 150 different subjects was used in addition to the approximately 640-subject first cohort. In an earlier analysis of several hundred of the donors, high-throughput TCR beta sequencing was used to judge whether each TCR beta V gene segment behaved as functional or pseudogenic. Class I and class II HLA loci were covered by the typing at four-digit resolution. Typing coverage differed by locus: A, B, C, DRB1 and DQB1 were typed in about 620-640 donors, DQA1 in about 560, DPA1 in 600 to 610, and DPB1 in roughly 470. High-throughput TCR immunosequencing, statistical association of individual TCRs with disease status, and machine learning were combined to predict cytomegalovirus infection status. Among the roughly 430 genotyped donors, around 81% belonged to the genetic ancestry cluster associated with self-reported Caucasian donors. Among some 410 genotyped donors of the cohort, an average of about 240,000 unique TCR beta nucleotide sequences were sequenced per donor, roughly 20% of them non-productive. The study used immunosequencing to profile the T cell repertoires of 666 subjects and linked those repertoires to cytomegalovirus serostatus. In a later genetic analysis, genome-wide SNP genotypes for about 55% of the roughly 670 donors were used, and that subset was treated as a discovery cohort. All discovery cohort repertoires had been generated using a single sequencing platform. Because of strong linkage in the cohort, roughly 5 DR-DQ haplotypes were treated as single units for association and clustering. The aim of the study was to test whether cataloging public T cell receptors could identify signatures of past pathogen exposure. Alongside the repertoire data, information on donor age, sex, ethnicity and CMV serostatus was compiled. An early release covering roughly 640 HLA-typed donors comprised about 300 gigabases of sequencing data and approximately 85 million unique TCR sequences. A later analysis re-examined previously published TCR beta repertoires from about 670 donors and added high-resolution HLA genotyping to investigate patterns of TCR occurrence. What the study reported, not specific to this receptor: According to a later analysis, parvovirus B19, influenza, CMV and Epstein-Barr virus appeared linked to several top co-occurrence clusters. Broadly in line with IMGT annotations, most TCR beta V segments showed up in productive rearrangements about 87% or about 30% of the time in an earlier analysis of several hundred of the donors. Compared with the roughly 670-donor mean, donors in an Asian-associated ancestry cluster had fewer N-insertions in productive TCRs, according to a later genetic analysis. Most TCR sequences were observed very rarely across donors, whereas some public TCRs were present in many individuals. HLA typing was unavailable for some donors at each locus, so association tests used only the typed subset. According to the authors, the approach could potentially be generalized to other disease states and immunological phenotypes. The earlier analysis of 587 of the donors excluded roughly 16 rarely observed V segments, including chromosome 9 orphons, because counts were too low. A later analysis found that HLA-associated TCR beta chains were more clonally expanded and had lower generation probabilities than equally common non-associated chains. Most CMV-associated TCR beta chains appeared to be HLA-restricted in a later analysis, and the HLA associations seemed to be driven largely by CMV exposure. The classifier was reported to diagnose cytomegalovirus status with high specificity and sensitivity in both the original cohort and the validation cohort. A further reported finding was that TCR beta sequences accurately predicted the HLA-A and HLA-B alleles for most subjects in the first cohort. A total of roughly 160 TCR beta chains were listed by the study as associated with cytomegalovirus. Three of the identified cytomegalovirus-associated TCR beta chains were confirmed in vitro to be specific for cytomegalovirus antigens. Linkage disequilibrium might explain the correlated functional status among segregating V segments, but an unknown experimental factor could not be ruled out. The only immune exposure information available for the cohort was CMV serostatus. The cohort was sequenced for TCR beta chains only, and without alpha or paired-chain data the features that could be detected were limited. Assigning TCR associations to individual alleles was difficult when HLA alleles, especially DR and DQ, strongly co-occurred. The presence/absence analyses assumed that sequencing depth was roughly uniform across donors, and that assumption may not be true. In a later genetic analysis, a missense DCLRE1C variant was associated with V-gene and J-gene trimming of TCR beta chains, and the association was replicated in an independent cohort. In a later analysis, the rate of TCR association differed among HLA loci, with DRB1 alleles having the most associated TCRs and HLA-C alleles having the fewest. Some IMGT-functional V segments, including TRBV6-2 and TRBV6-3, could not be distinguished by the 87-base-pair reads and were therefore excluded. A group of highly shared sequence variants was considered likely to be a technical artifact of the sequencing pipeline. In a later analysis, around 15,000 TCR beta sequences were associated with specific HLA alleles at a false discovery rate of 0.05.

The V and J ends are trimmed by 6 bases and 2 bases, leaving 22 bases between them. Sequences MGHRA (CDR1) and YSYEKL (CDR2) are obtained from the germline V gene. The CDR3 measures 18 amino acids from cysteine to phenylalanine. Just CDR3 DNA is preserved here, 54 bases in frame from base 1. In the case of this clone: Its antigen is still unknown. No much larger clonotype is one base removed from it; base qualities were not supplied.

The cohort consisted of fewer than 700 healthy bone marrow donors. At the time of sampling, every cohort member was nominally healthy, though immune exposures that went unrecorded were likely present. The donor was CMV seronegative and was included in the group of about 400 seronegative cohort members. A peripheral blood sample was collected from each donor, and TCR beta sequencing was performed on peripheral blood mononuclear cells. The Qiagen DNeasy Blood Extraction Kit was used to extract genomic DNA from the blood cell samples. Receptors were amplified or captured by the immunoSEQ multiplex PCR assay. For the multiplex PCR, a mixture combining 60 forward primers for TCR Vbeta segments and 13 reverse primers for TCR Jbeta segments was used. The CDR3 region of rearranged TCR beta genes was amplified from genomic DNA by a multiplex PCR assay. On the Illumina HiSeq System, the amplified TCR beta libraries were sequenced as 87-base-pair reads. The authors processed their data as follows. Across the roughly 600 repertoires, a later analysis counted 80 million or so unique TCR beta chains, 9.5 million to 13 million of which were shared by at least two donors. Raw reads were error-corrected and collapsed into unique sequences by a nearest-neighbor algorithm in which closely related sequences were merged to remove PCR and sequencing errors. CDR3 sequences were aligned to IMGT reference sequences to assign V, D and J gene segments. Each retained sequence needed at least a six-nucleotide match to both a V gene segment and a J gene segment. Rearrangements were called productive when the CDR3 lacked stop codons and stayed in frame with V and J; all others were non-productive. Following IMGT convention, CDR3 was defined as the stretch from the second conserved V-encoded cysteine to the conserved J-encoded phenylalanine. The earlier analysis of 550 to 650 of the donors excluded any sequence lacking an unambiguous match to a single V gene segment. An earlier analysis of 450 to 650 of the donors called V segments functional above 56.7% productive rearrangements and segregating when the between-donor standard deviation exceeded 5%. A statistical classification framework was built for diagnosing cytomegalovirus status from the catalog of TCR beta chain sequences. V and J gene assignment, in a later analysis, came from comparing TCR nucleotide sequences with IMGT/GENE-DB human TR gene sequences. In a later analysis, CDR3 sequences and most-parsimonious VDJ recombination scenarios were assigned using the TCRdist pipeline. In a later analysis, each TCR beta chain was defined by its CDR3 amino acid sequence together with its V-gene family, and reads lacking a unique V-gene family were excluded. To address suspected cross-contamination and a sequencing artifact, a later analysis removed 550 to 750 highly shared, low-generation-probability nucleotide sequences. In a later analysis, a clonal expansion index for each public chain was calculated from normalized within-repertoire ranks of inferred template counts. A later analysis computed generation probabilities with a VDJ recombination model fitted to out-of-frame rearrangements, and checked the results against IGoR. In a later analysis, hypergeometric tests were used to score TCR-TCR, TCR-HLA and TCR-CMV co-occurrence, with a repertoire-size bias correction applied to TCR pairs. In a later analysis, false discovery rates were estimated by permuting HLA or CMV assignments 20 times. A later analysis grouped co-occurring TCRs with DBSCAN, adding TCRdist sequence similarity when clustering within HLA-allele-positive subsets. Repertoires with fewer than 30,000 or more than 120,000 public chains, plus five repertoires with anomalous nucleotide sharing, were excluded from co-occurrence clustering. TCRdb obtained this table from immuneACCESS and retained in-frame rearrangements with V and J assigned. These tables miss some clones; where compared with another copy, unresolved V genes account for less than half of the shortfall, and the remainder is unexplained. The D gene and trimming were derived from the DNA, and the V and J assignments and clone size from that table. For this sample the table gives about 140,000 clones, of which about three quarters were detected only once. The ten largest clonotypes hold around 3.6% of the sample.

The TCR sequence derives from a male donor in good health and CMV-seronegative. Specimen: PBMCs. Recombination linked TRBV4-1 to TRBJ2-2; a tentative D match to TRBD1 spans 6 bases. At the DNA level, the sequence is TGCGCCAGCAGAAAGGGGGTGTCGGGGTTTACTAACACCGGGGAGCTGTTTTTT. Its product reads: CASRKGVSGFTNTGELFF.